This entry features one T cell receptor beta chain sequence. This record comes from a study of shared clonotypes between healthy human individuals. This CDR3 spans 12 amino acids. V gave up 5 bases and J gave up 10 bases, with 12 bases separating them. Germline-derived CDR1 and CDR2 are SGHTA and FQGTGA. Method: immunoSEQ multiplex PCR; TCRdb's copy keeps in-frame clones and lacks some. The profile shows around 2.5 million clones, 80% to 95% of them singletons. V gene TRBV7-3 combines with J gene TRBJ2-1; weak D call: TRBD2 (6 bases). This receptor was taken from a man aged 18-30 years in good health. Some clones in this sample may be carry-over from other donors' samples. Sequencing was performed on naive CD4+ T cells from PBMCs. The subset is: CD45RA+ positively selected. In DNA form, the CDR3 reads TGTGCCAGCAGCAAAAATAGCGGAGAGCAGTTCTTC. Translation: CASSKNSGEQFF.